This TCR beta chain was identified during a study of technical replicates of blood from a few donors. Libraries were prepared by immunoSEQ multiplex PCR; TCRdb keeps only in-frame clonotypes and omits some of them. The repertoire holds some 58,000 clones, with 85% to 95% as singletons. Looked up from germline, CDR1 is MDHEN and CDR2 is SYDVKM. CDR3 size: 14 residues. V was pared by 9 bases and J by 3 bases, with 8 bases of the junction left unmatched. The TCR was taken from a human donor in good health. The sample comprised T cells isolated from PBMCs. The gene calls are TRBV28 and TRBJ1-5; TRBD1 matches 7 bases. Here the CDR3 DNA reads TGTGCCAGTCAGAAGGGGGCAGACAATCAGCCCCAGCATTTT. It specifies CASQKGADNQPQHF. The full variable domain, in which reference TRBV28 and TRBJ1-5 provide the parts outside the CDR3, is DVKVTQSSRYLVKRTGEKVFLECVQDMDHENMFWYRQDPGLGLRLIYFSYDVKMKEKGDIPEGYSVSREKKERFSLILESASTNQTSMYLCASQKGADNQPQHFGDGTRLSIL.